These 18 T cell receptor beta chains came from one sample sequenced in a study of T-cell reconstitution after alpha-beta-depleted transplantation in children. Preparation of the TCRbeta library used unique molecular identifiers. TCRdb re-called the PCR reads with MiXCR, one entry per CDR3 protein. In the table there are 200,000 to 300,000 distinct CDR3 sequences, approximately 12% of which are singletons. Here the sequenced sample was PBMCs from the stem cell graft donor, taken from the stem cell graft. Receptors originate from a human donor who donated a stem cell graft to a child with acute lymphoblastic leukemia.

In this sample, this clonotype turned up many times. This chain uses TRBV12-3 or TRBV12-4 with TRBJ2-4; 11 nucleotides agree with TRBD2. The CDR3 is 20 residues long. Losses at the gene ends were 0 bases for V and 0 bases for J; bases not matched to a gene: 10. CDR3: CASSLAEASGGPLAKNIQYF. CDR3 bases: TGTGCCAGCAGTTTAGCGGAGGCTAGCGGGGGGCCCCTAGCCAAAAACATTCAGTACTTC.

This clonotype showed up many times. The V gene is TRBV6-5, the J gene TRBJ2-7; 7 nucleotides match TRBD1. The CDR3 totals 14 residues. Germline V lookup: CDR1 MNHEY, CDR2 SVGAGI. Trimming took 0 bases from V and 4 from J; bases not matched to a gene: 3. This CDR3 is CASSYSNRGYEQYF. The CDR3 bases are TGTGCCAGCAGTTACTCGAACAGGGGATACGAGCAGTACTTC.

This clonotype appeared a few times. V usage is TRBV6-5 and J usage is TRBJ2-2, with a possible D match to TRBD1 (5 bases). CDR1 and CDR2 from the germline V gene are MNHEY and SVGAGI. The CDR3 length is 16 residues. V was trimmed by 4 bases and J by 2 bases, leaving 14 bases between them. The CDR3 is CASSSRTPINTGELFF. CDR3 DNA: TGTGCCAGCAGTTCCAGGACACCCATTAACACCGGGGAGCTGTTTTTT.

This clonotype appeared many times. The chain recombines TRBV20-1 with TRBJ2-7; no definite D call. CDR3 size: 14 residues. V dropped 1 base and J dropped 2 bases, with 12 bases sitting between them. The germline V gene has CDR1 DFQATT and CDR2 SNEGSKA (reference sequence). The CDR3 DNA reads TGCAGTGCTAGAGTGCGGAAATCAACCTACGAGCAGTACTTC. As protein: CSARVRKSTYEQYF.

In this sample, this clonotype turned up many times. V usage is TRBV9 and J usage is TRBJ1-5, with no clear D. Germline CDR1 is SGDLS and CDR2 is YYNGEE. V lost 0 bases and J 3 bases, leaving 4 bases between the germline ends. The CDR3 totals 13 residues. CDR3 residues: CASSVGDNQPQHF. The CDR3 nucleotides read TGTGCCAGCAGCGTAGGGGACAATCAGCCCCAGCATTTT.

This clonotype was observed at least ten times. CDR3 region: CSVEGANYGYTF. The CDR3 DNA reads TGCAGTGTGGAGGGAGCTAACTATGGCTACACCTTC. This sequence joins TRBV20-1 and TRBJ1-2; D is undetermined. Germline V gene lookup returns CDR1 DFQATT and CDR2 SNEGSKA (reference sequence). V lost 7 bases to trimming and J lost 0 bases, with 9 bases between them. The CDR3 contains 12 residues.

At least ten counts were recorded for this clonotype. As DNA, the CDR3 is TGTGCCAGCAGTTTCTCGACAGGGATGAACACTGAAGCTTTCTTT. Protein: CASSFSTGMNTEAFF. The chain combines TRBV6-5 with TRBJ1-1, with 7 bases that match TRBD1. The germline V gene encodes CDR1 MNHEY and CDR2 SVGAGI. The CDR3 consists of 15 residues. V lost 4 bases, J lost 0 bases, and 5 bases stayed unmatched.

About this clonotype itself: A much larger clone lies one base from this, so it may be a read error. This sequence joins TRBV5-1 and TRBJ2-5, with D unresolved. This CDR3 has 13 amino acids. Germline CDR1 is SGHRS and CDR2 is YFSETQ. CDR3: CASSFNYQATQYF. The DNA of the CDR3 is TGCGCCAGCAGCTTTAATTACCAAGCGACCCAGTACTTC.

This clonotype was counted ten times or more. The V gene is TRBV5-5, the J gene TRBJ1-5; D gene uncertain. The CDR3 has 15 residues. Trimming stripped 0 bases from V and 5 bases from J, with 12 bases between. The germline V gene has CDR1 SGHKS and CDR2 YYEKEE (reference sequence). Here the CDR3 DNA reads TGTGCCAGCAGCTTGGCCTCGGGGAGGGATCAGCCCCAGCATTTT. Its protein is CASSLASGRDQPQHF.

This clonotype was picked up many times. This chain links TRBV29-1 with TRBJ2-7; 9 nucleotides line up with TRBD1. In germline, CDR1 is SQVTM, CDR2 ANQGSEA. V trimming: 1 base; J trimming: 2 bases; junction bases outside the gene matches: 15. This CDR3 is built from 18 residues. CDR3: CSVEAHRATGGITYEQYF. CDR3 DNA: TGCAGCGTTGAAGCCCATAGGGCGACAGGGGGTATTACCTACGAGCAGTACTTC.

This clonotype was detected ten times or more. The chain carries TRBV12-3 or TRBV12-4 and TRBJ2-7, with a tentative D call TRBD2 (5 bases). Trimming took 5 bases from V and 9 from J, leaving 14 bases between them. This CDR3 has 12 residues. The CDR3 loop is CASSLTRSRQYF. The CDR3 region has the DNA TGTGCCAGCAGTCTTACTAGGTCGCGGCAGTACTTC.

This clonotype has ten or more counts. The chain carries TRBV6-5 and TRBJ2-5; either TRBD1 or TRBD2 may fit D (6 bases each). Trimming removed 0 bases from V and 3 bases from J, with 11 bases in between. This CDR3 comprises 15 residues. Germline V gene sequence: CDR1 MNHEY, CDR2 SVGAGI. In nucleotides, the CDR3 is TGTGCCAGCAGTTACTCCGTTAGGGGGGAAGAGACCCAGTACTTC. Translation gives CASSYSVRGEETQYF.

This clonotype has ten or more counts. V gene TRBV20-1 combines with J gene TRBJ2-1; D possibly corresponds to TRBD2 (6 bases). The CDR3 covers 14 residues. In germline, CDR1 is DFQATT, CDR2 SNEGSKA (reference sequence). The V end lost 7 bases, the J end lost 5 bases, and 18 bases lay between the germline ends. CDR3 sequence reads: CSVREVGLNNEQFF. The CDR3 nucleotides read TGCAGTGTGAGGGAGGTAGGGCTGAACAATGAGCAGTTCTTC.

This clonotype was seen at least ten times. V is TRBV19 and J is TRBJ1-5; D uncertain. The CDR3 loop spans 16 amino acids. Germline assignment: CDR1 LNHDA and CDR2 SQIVND (reference sequence). Deletions cut 7 bases from V and 3 bases from J, with 19 bases between. DNA for the CDR3: TGTGCCAGTACCCCTAATGGGGTCTGGGCCAATCAGCCCCAGCATTTT. It encodes CASTPNGVWANQPQHF.

This clonotype was recorded many times. The chain carries TRBV4-3 and TRBJ2-1, with D unclear. CDR1 is LGHNA and CDR2 is YSLEER in the germline V gene. This CDR3 is built from 17 residues. The ends were cut back, 0 bases at V and 7 bases at J, with 19 bases in the middle. The CDR3 DNA sequence: TGCGCCAGCAGCCAAGATCTCGGTAGAGGTAACTGGAATGAGCAGTTCTTC. This translates into CASSQDLGRGNWNEQFF.

The chain recombines TRBV18 with TRBJ1-4, with a tentative D call TRBD1 (5 bases). There are 17 residues in the CDR3. The germline gives CDR1 KGHSH, CDR2 LQKENI. The V and J ends lost 7 bases and 8 bases respectively, with 26 bases between them. CDR3 sequence reads: CASFDGSRGRVKEKLFF. In DNA, the CDR3 is TGTGCCAGCTTCGACGGATCTCGGGGCAGGGTAAAGGAAAAACTGTTTTTT.

V usage is TRBV5-2 and J usage is TRBJ1-4; the tabulated D call, TRBD1, remains unverified against the DNA. TRBV5-2 is a pseudogene. This CDR3 comprises 14 residues. The CDR3 loop reads CAMGPRGANEKLFF. CDR3 DNA sequence: TGTGCCATGGGCCCCCGGGGGGCTAATGAAAAACTGTTTTTT.

The table lists this clonotype with many counts. This chain connects TRBV27 to TRBJ2-4; perhaps TRBD2 as D (6 bases). Germline V CDR1 and CDR2: MNHEY, SMNVEV (reference sequence). The CDR3 length is 15 residues. The germline V and J ends were trimmed by 3 bases and 6 bases, with 15 bases remaining between them. The CDR3 reads CASSFSGGSGNIQYF. In DNA, the CDR3 is TGTGCCAGCAGTTTTTCCGGGGGATCTGGAAACATTCAGTACTTC.